This TCR beta chain comes out of a study of T cells after yellow fever vaccination. Findings and limits, study-wide: The bulk population could contribute abundant contaminating clonotypes to FACS-sorted repertoires. After the booster, 96% of CD4 and approximately 90% of CD8 primary-response clones were re-detected. There was a small share of clonotypes that showed up in both the CD4 and CD8 compartments.

V was cut by 5 bases and J by 4 bases, with 11 bases left in between. Per germline, CDR1 SGHTA and CDR2 FQGNSA. The CDR3 spans 13 residues. For TCR, cDNA came from 5'RACE template switching, which added a universal primer site and UMIs. TCRdb reanalysed the 5' RACE reads using MiXCR and keeps one entry per CDR3 protein. The sample includes fewer than 650,000 distinct CDR3 sequences, 20% to 25% seen only once; the top ten take about a sixth. This clonotype was detected ten times or more. Its target is unknown. This chain links TRBV7-2 with TRBJ1-2, with D possibly matching TRBD1 (6 bases). The sample in question was PBMCs, obtained 21 days after the first yellow fever vaccination. This sequence was found in a man aged 18 to 29 who received the YFV17D yellow fever vaccine. CDR3 nucleotides: TGTGCCAGCAGCCCTGGGGGCATCTATGGCTACACCTTC. It codes for CASSPGGIYGYTF.